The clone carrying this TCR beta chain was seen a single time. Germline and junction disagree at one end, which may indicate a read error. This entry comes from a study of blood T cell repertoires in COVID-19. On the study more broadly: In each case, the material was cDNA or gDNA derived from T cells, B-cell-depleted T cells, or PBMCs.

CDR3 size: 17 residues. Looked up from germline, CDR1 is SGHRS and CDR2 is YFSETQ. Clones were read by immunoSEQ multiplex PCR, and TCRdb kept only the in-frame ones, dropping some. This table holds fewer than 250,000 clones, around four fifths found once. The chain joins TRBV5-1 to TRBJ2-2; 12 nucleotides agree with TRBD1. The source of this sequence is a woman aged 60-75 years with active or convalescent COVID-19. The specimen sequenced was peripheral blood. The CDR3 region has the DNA TGTGCCAGCAGCTTAAGGGGACAGGGGGCGCATTTCGGGGAGCTGTTTTTT. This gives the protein CASSLRGQGAHFGELFF.